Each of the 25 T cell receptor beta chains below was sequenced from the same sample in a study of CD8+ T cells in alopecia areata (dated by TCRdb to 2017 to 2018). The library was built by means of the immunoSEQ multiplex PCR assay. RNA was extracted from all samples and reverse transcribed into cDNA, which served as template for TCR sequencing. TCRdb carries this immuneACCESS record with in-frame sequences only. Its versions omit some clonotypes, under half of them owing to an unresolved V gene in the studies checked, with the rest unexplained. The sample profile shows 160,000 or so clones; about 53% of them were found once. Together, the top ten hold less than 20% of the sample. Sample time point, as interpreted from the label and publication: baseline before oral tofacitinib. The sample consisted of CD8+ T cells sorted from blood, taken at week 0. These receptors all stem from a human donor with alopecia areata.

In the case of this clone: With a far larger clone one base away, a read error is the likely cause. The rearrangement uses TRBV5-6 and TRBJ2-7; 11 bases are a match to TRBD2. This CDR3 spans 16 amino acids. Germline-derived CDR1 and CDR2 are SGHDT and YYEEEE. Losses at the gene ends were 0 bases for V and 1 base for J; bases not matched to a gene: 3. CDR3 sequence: CASSLGGTSGSYEQYF. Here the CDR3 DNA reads TGTGCCAGCAGCTTGGGGGGGACTAGCGGATCCTACGAGCAGTACTTC. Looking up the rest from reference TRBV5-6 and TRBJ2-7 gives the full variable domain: DAGVTQSPTHLIKTRGQQVTLRCSPKSGHDTVSWYQQALGQGPQFIFQYYEEEERQRGNFPDRFSGHQFPNYSSELNVNALLLGDSALYLCASSLGGTSGSYEQYFGPGTRLTVT.

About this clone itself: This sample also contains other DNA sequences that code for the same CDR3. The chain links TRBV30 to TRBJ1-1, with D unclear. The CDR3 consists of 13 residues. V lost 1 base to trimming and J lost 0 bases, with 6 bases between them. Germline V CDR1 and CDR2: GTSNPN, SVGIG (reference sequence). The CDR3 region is CAWSGAMNTEAFF. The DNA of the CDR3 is TGTGCCTGGAGTGGGGCAATGAACACTGAAGCTTTCTTT.

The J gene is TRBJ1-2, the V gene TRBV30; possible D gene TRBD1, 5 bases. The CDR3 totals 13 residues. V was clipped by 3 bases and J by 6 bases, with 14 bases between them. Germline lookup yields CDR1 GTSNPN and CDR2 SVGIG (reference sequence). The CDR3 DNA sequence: TGTGCCTGGAGCCAAGATTCGGGGGATGGCTACACCTTC. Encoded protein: CAWSQDSGDGYTF.

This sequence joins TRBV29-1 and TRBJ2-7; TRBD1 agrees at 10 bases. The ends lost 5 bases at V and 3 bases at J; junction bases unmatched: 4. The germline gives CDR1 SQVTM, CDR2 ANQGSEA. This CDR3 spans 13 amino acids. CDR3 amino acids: CSVPGDRGYEQYF. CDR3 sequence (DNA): TGCAGCGTTCCGGGGGACAGGGGCTACGAGCAGTACTTC.

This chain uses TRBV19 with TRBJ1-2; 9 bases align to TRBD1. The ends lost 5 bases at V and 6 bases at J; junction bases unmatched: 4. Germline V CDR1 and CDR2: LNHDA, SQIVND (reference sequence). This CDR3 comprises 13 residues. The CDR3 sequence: CASSLGTGNGYTF. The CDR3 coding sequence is TGTGCCAGTAGTCTCGGGACAGGGAATGGCTACACCTTC.

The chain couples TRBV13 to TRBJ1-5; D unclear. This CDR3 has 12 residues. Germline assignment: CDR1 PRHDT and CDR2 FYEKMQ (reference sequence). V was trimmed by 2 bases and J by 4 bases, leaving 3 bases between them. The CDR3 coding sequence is TGTGCCAGCAGCTTACGAAATCAGCCCCAGCATTTT. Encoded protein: CASSLRNQPQHF.

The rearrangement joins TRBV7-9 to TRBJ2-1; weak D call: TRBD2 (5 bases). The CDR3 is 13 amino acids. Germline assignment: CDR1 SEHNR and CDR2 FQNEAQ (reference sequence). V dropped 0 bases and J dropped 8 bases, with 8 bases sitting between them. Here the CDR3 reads CASSLALGDEQFF. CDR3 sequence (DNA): TGTGCCAGCAGCTTAGCGCTCGGGGATGAGCAGTTCTTC.

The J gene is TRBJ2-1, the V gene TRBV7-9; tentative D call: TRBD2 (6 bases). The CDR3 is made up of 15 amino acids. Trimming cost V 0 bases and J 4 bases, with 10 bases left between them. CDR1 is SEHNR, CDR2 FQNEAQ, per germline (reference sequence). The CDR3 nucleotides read TGTGCCAGCAGCTTAGCTAGCGGTGAATACAATGAGCAGTTCTTC. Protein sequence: CASSLASGEYNEQFF.

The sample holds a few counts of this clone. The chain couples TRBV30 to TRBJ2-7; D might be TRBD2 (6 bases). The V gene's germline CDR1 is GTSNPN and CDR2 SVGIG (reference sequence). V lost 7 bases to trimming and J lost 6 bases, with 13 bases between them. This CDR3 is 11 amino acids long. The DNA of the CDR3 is TGTGCCTTTGGGCAGGGAGGCGAGCAGTACTTC. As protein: CAFGQGGEQYF.

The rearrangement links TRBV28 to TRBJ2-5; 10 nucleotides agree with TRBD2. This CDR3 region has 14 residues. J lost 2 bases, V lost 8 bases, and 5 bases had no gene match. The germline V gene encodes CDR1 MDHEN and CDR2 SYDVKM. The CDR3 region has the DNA TGTGCCAGCCGACTAGCGGGCCTTCAAGAGACCCAGTACTTC. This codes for CASRLAGLQETQYF. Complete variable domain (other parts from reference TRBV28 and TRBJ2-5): DVKVTQSSRYLVKRTGEKVFLECVQDMDHENMFWYRQDPGLGLRLIYFSYDVKMKEKGDIPEGYSVSREKKERFSLILESASTNQTSMYLCASRLAGLQETQYFGPGTRLLVL.

Written as DNA, the CDR3 is TGCAGCGCCAAAGGACAGGGTAACTATGGCTACACCTTC. It codes for CSAKGQGNYGYTF. The chain recombines TRBV29-1 with TRBJ1-2, with 8 positions matching TRBD1. The CDR3 length is 13 residues. The germline gives CDR1 SQVTM, CDR2 ANQGSEA. V shed 7 bases and J 1 base; nucleotides not matched to a gene: 5.

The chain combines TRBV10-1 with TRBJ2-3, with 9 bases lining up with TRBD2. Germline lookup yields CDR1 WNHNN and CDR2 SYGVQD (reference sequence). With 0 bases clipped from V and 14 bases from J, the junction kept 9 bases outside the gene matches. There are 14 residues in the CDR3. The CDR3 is CASSESGGGAYLYF. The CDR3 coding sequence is TGCGCCAGCAGTGAGTCGGGCGGGGGGGCCTATCTGTATTTT.

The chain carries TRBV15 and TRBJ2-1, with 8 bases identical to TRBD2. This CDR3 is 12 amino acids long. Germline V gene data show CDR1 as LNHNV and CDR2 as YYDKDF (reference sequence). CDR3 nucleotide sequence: TGTGCTTCGGCGGGACTAGGCAATGAGCAGTTCTTC. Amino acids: CASAGLGNEQFF.

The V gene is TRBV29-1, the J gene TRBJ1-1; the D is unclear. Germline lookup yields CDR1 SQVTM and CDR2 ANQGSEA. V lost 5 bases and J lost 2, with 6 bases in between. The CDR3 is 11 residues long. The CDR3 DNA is TGCAGCGTTCCGTCAAACACTGAAGCTTTCTTT. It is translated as CSVPSNTEAFF.

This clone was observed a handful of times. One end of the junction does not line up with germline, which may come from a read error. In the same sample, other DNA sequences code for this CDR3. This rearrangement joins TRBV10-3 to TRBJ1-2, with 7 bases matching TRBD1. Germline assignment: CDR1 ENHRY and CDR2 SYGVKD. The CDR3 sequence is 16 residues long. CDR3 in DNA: TGCGCCAGCAGTGAGTCTGCGGACAGGTTCGGAGGTGGCTACACCTTC. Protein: CASSESADRFGGGYTF.

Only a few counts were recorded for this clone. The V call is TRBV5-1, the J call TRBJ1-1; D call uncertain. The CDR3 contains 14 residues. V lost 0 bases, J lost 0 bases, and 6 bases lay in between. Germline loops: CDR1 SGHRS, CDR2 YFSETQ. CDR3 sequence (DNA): TGCGCCAGCAGCTTGGGGGTCCTGAACACTGAAGCTTTCTTT. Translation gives CASSLGVLNTEAFF.

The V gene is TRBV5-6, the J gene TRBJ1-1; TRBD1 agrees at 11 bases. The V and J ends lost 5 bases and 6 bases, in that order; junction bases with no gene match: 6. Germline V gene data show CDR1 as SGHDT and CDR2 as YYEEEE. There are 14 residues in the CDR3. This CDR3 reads CASSGTGGRPEAFF. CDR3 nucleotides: TGTGCCAGCAGTGGGACAGGGGGACGACCTGAAGCTTTCTTT.

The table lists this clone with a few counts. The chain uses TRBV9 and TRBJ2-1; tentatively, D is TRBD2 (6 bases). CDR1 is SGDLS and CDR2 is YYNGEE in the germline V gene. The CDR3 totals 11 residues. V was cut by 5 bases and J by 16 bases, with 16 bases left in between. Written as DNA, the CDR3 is TGTGCCAGCAGTCCCCGCGGGGAGATCTTCTTC. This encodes CASSPRGEIFF.

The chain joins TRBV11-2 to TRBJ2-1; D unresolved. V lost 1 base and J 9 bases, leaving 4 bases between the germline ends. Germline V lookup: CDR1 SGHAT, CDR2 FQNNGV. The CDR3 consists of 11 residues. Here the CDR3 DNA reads TGTGCCAGCAGCTTAGGGGCTGAGCAGTTCTTC. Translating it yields CASSLGAEQFF.

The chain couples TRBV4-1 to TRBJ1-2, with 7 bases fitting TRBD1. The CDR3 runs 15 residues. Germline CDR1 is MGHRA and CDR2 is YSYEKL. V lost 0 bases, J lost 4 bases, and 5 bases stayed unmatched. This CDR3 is CASSQDRGGLYGYTF. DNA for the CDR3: TGCGCCAGCAGCCAAGACAGGGGGGGACTCTATGGCTACACCTTC.

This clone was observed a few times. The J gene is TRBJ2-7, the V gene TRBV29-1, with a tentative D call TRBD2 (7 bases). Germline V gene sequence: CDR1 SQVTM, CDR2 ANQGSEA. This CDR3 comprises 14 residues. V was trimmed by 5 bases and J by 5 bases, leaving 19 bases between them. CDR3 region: CSVRQGRGRHEQYF. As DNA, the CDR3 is TGCAGCGTTCGTCAGGGGCGGGGGCGCCACGAGCAGTACTTC.

CDR3 loop: CSVEGGLFYGYTF. CDR3 bases: TGCAGCGTTGAGGGGGGGTTATTCTATGGCTACACCTTC. The rearrangement links TRBV29-1 to TRBJ1-2; D possibly corresponds to TRBD1 (5 bases). There are 13 residues in the CDR3. Germline V gene sequence: CDR1 SQVTM, CDR2 ANQGSEA. V was cut by 3 bases and J by 4 bases, with 12 bases left in between. Based on the CDR3 plus reference TRBV29-1 and TRBJ1-2, the full variable domain is SAVISQKPSRDICQRGTSLTIQCQVDSQVTMMFWYRQQPGQSLTLIATANQGSEATYESGFVIDKFPISRPNLTFSTLTVSNMSPEDSSIYLCSVEGGLFYGYTFGSGTRLTVV.

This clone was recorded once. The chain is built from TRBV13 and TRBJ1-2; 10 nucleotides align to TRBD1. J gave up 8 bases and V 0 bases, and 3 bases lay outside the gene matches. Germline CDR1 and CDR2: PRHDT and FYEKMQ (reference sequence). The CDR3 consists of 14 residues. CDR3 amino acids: CASSLGGTGDGYTF. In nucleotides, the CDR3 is TGTGCCAGCAGCTTAGGCGGGACAGGGGACGGCTACACCTTC.

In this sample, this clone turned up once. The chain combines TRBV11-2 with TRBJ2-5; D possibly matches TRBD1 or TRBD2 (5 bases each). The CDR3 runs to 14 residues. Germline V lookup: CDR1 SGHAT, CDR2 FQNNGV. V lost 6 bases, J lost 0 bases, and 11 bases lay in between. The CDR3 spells CASSMPGHQETQYF. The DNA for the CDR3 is TGTGCCAGCAGTATGCCGGGACACCAAGAGACCCAGTACTTC. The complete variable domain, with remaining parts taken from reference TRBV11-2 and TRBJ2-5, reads EAGVAQSPRYKIIEKRQSVAFWCNPISGHATLYWYQQILGQGPKLLIQFQNNGVVDDSQLPKDRFSAERLKGVDSTLKIQPAKLEDSAVYLCASSMPGHQETQYFGPGTRLLVL.

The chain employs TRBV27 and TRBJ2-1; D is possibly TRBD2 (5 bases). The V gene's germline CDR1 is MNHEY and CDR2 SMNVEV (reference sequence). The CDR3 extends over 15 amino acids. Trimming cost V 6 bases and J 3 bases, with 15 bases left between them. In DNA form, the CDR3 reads TGTGCCAGCAGACTCGAGGGAGAATTCTACAATGAGCAGTTCTTC. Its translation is CASRLEGEFYNEQFF.